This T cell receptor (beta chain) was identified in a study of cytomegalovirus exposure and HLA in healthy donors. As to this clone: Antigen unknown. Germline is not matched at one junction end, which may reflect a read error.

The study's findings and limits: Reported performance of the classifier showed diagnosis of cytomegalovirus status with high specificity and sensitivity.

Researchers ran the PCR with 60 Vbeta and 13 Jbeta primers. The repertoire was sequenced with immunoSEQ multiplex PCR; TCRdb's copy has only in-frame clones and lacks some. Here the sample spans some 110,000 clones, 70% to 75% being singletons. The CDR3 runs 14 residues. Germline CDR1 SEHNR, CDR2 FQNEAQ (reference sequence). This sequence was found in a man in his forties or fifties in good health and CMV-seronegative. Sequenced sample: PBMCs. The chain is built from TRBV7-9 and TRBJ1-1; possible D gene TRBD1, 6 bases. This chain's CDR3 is CSSSLGGGSAEAFF. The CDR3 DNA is TGTTCCAGCAGCTTAGGGGGAGGGAGTGCTGAAGCTTTCTTT.